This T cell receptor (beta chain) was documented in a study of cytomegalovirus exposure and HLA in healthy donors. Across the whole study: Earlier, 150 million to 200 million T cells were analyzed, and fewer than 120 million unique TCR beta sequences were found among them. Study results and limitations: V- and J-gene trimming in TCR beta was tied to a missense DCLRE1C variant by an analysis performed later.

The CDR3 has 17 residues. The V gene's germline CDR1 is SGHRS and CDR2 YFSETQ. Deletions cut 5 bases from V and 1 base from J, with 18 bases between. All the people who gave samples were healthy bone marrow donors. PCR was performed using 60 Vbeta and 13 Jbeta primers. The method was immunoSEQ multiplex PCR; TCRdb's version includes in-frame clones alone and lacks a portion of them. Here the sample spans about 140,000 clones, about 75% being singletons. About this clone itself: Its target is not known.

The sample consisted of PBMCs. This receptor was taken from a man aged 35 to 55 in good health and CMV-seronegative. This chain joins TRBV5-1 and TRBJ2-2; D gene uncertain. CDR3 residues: CASRPNLGQRNTGELFF. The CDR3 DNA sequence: TGCGCCAGCAGACCGAATTTGGGCCAGAGGAACACCGGGGAGCTGTTTTTT.